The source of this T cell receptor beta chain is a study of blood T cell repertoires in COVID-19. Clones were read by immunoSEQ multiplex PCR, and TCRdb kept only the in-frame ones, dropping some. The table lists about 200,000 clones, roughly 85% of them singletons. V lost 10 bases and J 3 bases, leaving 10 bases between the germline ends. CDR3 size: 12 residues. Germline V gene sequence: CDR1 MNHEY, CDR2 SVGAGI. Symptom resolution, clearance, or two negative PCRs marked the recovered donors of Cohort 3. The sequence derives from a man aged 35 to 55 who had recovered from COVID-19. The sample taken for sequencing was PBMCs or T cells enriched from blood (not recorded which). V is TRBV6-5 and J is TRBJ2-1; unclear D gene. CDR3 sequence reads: CATRTNYNEQFF. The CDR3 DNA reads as TGTGCCACCCGAACTAACTACAATGAGCAGTTCTTC.